The 20 T cell receptor beta chains below were found in one sample sequenced in a study of cytomegalovirus exposure and HLA in healthy donors. TCRdb's copy holds only in-frame clones and misses some; the assay was immunoSEQ multiplex PCR. The sample lists 150,000 to 180,000 clones; 75% to 90% were seen once. The sample comprised PBMCs. The origin of the receptors is a man younger than 35 in good health and CMV-seropositive.

This clone was recorded a few times. The chain recombines TRBV5-5 with TRBJ1-2; D might be TRBD1 (6 bases). Germline CDR1 is SGHKS and CDR2 is YYEKEE (reference sequence). The CDR3 spans 14 residues. The V gene lost 6 bases and the J gene lost 8 bases, with 20 bases spanning the gap. The CDR3: CASTPGGLLRGYTF. The CDR3 bases are TGTGCCAGCACCCCCGGGGGGCTCCTTAGAGGCTACACCTTC.

The V and J genes are TRBV5-1 and TRBJ2-5; TRBD1 agrees at 10 bases. The trim removed 4 bases at V and 1 base at J, leaving 4 bases unmatched. The CDR3 has 15 amino acids. The germline gives CDR1 SGHRS, CDR2 YFSETQ. CDR3 loop: CASSPWTGGQETQYF. CDR3 coding DNA: TGCGCCAGCAGCCCTTGGACAGGGGGCCAAGAGACCCAGTACTTC. Together with reference TRBV5-1 and TRBJ2-5, the CDR3 gives the full variable domain: KAGVTQTPRYLIKTRGQQVTLSCSPISGHRSVSWYQQTPGQGLQFLFEYFSETQRNKGNFPGRFSGRQFSNSRSEMNVSTLELGDSALYLCASSPWTGGQETQYFGPGTRLLVL.

The CDR3 nucleotides read TGTGCCAGTAGTCACTCCGGGACAGGGGATCGCGAGCAGTACTTC. The encoded protein is CASSHSGTGDREQYF. The chain is built from TRBV19 and TRBJ2-7, with 10 bases that match TRBD1. The CDR3 has 15 residues. V was clipped by 5 bases and J by 6 bases; unmatched bases: 10. CDR1 and CDR2 from the germline V gene are LNHDA and SQIVND (reference sequence).

V gene TRBV9 combines with J gene TRBJ2-1, with 8 bases matching TRBD2. V was pared by 0 bases and J by 8 bases, with 10 bases of the junction left unmatched. The CDR3 has 16 residues. Germline loops: CDR1 SGDLS, CDR2 YYNGEE. Here the CDR3 reads CASSVATGAGGDEQFF. As DNA, the CDR3 is TGTGCCAGCAGCGTAGCTACGGGGGCGGGAGGTGATGAGCAGTTCTTC.

This rearrangement joins TRBV5-1 to TRBJ2-5; 7 nucleotides align to TRBD1. With 4 bases clipped from V and 2 bases from J, the junction kept 5 bases outside the gene matches. This CDR3 has 14 amino acids. The germline CDR1 and CDR2 sequences are SGHRS and YFSETQ. The CDR3 DNA reads TGCGCCAGCAGCCGGGACAGTATTCAAGAGACCCAGTACTTC. Translated, it gives CASSRDSIQETQYF.

The genes are TRBV15 and TRBJ2-3; TRBD2 is a possible D gene (7 bases). The CDR3 totals 17 residues. CDR1 is LNHNV and CDR2 is YYDKDF in the germline V gene (reference sequence). V lost 3 bases, J lost 5 bases, and 21 bases lay in between. The CDR3 spells CATSSPQGRGAGDTQYF. CDR3 bases: TGTGCCACCAGCAGTCCTCAAGGCCGGGGGGCGGGAGATACGCAGTATTTT.

This clone came up many times. J is TRBJ1-6 and V is TRBV7-8; 9 bases align to TRBD1. The junction had 6 bases not matched to a gene; V was cut back by 5 bases and J by 7 bases. CDR3 size: 15 residues. Per the germline V gene, CDR1 is SGHVS and CDR2 is FQNEAQ. CDR3 nucleotide sequence: TGTGCCAGCAGCCGTGGGACAGGGAACAATTCACCCCTCCACTTT. Its translation is CASSRGTGNNSPLHF. The variable domain in full, with the rest retrieved from reference TRBV7-8 and TRBJ1-6, is GAGVSQSPRYKVAKRGQDVALRCDPISGHVSLFWYQQALGQGPEFLTYFQNEAQLDKSGLPSDRFFAERPEGSVSTLKIQRTQQEDSAVYLCASSRGTGNNSPLHFGNGTRLTVT.

The V call is TRBV11-2, the J call TRBJ2-2; no firm D call. The V end was cut by 0 bases, the J end by 6 bases, with 8 bases between. There are 14 residues in the CDR3. Looked up from germline, CDR1 is SGHAT and CDR2 is FQNNGV. In nucleotides, the CDR3 is TGTGCCAGCAGCTTAGATCGGGTTGCCGGGGAGCTGTTTTTT. Translated: CASSLDRVAGELFF.

J is TRBJ1-4 and V is TRBV11-2; 7 bases are a match to TRBD1. Germline loops: CDR1 SGHAT, CDR2 FQNNGV. The CDR3 consists of 14 residues. Unmatched junction bases numbered 8, after V lost 2 bases and J lost 11 bases. The CDR3, as DNA: TGTGCCAGCAGCTTATTTACAGGGGACGGGAAACTGTTTTTT. Its translation: CASSLFTGDGKLFF.

The CDR3 region is CASSDTGGPEAFF. CDR3 DNA: TGCGCCAGCAGCGATACAGGGGGTCCTGAAGCTTTCTTT. This chain connects TRBV10-2 to TRBJ1-1, with TRBD1 identical over 8 bases. V shed 6 bases and J 6 bases; nucleotides not matched to a gene: 6. CDR3 length: 13 amino acids. Germline V gene sequence: CDR1 WSHSY, CDR2 SAAADI.

This chain joins TRBV2 and TRBJ2-1; 8 nucleotides align to TRBD1. The CDR3 contains 14 residues. V trimming: 5 bases; J trimming: 12 bases; junction bases outside the gene matches: 12. Germline-derived CDR1 and CDR2 are SNHLY and FYNNEI. DNA for the CDR3: TGTGCCAGCAGTCGAGAACAGGGGGACTCCAGGCAGTTCTTC. This gives the protein CASSREQGDSRQFF.

The chain recombines TRBV29-1 with TRBJ1-5, with 8 nucleotides matching TRBD1. Unmatched junction bases numbered 5, after V lost 7 bases and J lost 6 bases. Per the germline V gene, CDR1 is SQVTM and CDR2 is ANQGSEA. The CDR3 spans 12 residues. DNA of the CDR3: TGCAGCGCAAGACAGGGGAGTCAGCCCCAGCATTTT. It encodes CSARQGSQPQHF.

V and J are TRBV11-2 and TRBJ2-7; no clear D. The germline V gene encodes CDR1 SGHAT and CDR2 FQNNGV. CDR3 size: 15 residues. The ends were cut back, 6 bases at V and 2 bases at J, with 17 bases in the middle. CDR3: CASSPRVEPPYEQYF. The DNA for the CDR3 is TGTGCCAGCAGTCCCCGGGTGGAGCCTCCCTACGAGCAGTACTTC.

This clone was recorded a few times. The chain employs TRBV4-3 and TRBJ1-2; D remains unclear. This CDR3 is 16 amino acids long. Germline V gene data show CDR1 as LGHNA and CDR2 as YSLEER. V shed 0 bases and J shed 5 bases, with 16 bases lying between them. CDR3 in DNA: TGCGCCAGCAGCCAAGATCCGGGGTCGGGGTCTTATGGCTACACCTTC. Translation: CASSQDPGSGSYGYTF.

This chain joins TRBV9 and TRBJ2-3, with 9 bases identical to TRBD2. This CDR3 contains 16 residues. The trim removed 3 bases at V and 1 base at J, leaving 6 bases unmatched. Germline lookup yields CDR1 SGDLS and CDR2 YYNGEE. The CDR3 coding sequence is TGTGCCAGCAGCGCGCAACTAGCGGGCGGCACAGATACGCAGTATTTT. Translation gives CASSAQLAGGTDTQYF.

The rearrangement uses TRBV29-1 and TRBJ2-7; TRBD2 aligns across 12 bases. The CDR3 spans 15 residues. The junction had 7 bases not matched to a gene; V was cut back by 0 bases and J by 7 bases. Germline values: CDR1 SQVTM, CDR2 ANQGSEA. Here the CDR3 reads CSVEDTGLAGREQYF. The CDR3 DNA sequence: TGCAGCGTTGAAGATACCGGACTAGCGGGGAGAGAGCAGTACTTC.

The chain links TRBV5-4 to TRBJ2-7; D unresolved. Germline values: CDR1 SGHNT, CDR2 YYREEE (reference sequence). The V end lost 2 bases, the J end lost 6 bases, and 9 bases lay between the germline ends. The CDR3 length is 12 residues. This CDR3 is CASSFSLSEQYF. The DNA for the CDR3 is TGTGCCAGCAGCTTTAGCCTAAGCGAGCAGTACTTC.

The rearrangement uses TRBV7-2 and TRBJ2-7; 7 bases align to TRBD1. This CDR3 has 13 amino acids. The trim removed 5 bases at V and 2 bases at J, leaving 3 bases unmatched. Germline assignment: CDR1 SGHTA and CDR2 FQGNSA. This CDR3 reads CASSVDRTYEQYF. As DNA, the CDR3 is TGTGCCAGCAGCGTGGACAGGACCTACGAGCAGTACTTC.

The CDR3 region is CASSQEPTSGEQFF. In DNA, the CDR3 is TGCGCCAGCAGCCAAGAACCGACTAGCGGGGAGCAGTTCTTC. This chain connects TRBV4-3 to TRBJ2-1, with TRBD2 matching over 10 bases. Trimming at V came to 0 bases and at J to 10 bases, leaving 3 bases not matched to a gene. From germline, CDR1 is LGHNA and CDR2 YSLEER. The CDR3 is 14 residues long.

This clone was counted once. The chain recombines TRBV5-4 with TRBJ2-3; tentatively, D is TRBD2 (5 bases). Germline lookup yields CDR1 SGHNT and CDR2 YYREEE (reference sequence). V shed 0 bases and J shed 4 bases, with 12 bases lying between them. The CDR3 is 15 amino acids. This chain's CDR3 is CASSLEAALADTQYF. Written as DNA, the CDR3 is TGTGCCAGCAGCTTGGAAGCGGCCCTGGCAGATACGCAGTATTTT.